This TCR beta chain stems from a study of blood T cell repertoires in COVID-19. The cohort comprised adults aged 18 to 89 years residing in approximately 25 US areas. Cohort placement rested on clinical history that participants reported themselves. Here immunoSEQ multiplex PCR was the method, and the copy in TCRdb shows in-frame clones only, minus some. The profile covers roughly 260,000 clones, with 83% appearing a single time and 3.6% taken by the ten largest. The germline V gene has CDR1 SGHAT and CDR2 FQNNGV. The length of the CDR3 is 17 residues. V was pared by 1 base and J by 2 bases, with 15 bases between.

The V and J genes are TRBV11-2 and TRBJ1-5; D is undetermined. The receptor comes from a woman in her thirties or forties who had been exposed to COVID-19. The sample was PBMCs or T cells enriched from blood (not recorded which). This CDR3 reads CASSLGATGIGNQPQHF. Written as DNA, the CDR3 is TGTGCCAGCAGCTTAGGGGCTACGGGAATTGGCAATCAGCCCCAGCATTTT.